This TCR beta chain was sequenced during a study of CD8+ T cells in alopecia areata. Notes on the study in general: Clonality exceeded that of normal scalp in lesional scalp, most notably in alopecia totalis/universalis. In scalp samples, resident alphabeta T cells of normal skin are also sequenced. Against the mouse data, patients shared TCRs less clearly, possibly for HLA reasons.

Combined cutaneous lymph node cells underwent sorting by CD4, CD8alpha, NKG2D, NKG2ACE and additional markers. In each case, RNA was isolated and then reverse transcribed into cDNA as the sequencing template. Only in-frame clones appear in the TCRdb table, and some are missing; sequencing was by immunoSEQ multiplex PCR. The sample yields roughly 260,000 clones, without any singletons. CDR3 size: 15 residues. The germline V gene has CDR1 LGHNA and CDR2 YNLKQL (reference sequence). With 2 bases clipped from V and 1 base from J, the junction kept 2 bases outside the gene matches. Regarding this clone: Its target is not known. These gene names are mouse names. The sequence runs out 4 residues before the end of the CDR3; the remainder is reconstructed from the germline J gene.

The sample taken for sequencing was CD4+ T cells sorted from a lymph node. This sequence originates from a C3H/HeJ mouse with alopecia areata. This mouse strain has H2-k as its MHC haplotype. This chain connects TRBV5 to TRBJ2-5, with TRBD2 identical over 8 bases. The CDR3 reads CASSQTWGDQDTQYF. The DNA read from the CDR3 is TGTGCCAGCAGCCAAACCTGGGGGGACCAAGAC.